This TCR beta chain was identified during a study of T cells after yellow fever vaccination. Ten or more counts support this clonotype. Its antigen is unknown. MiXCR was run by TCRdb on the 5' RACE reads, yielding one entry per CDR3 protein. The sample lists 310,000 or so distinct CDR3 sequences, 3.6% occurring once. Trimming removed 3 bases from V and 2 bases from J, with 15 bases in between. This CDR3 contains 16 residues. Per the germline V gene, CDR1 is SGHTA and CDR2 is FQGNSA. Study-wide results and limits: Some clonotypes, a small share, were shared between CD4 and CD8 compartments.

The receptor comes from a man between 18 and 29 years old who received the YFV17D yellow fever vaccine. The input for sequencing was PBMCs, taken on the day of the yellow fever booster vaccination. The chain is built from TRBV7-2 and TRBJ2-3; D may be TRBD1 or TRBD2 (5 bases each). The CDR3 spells CASSLGVGRHTDTQYF. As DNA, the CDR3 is TGTGCCAGCAGCTTGGGGGTTGGCAGACACACAGATACGCAGTATTTT.